These 11 T cell receptor beta chains were all obtained from the same sample, sequenced in a study of radiation and T cells in renal cell carcinoma. Using immunoSEQ multiplex PCR, the repertoire was profiled, and TCRdb retains in-frame clones only, with some absent. The table lists 130,000 or so clones, over 65% of them singletons. Noted time point: baseline pretreatment blood. Treatment indicated: 15 Gy SBRT to primary tumor, nephrectomy 4 weeks later. Sequenced here: blood, sampled from a patient whose treatment included radiotherapy and nephrectomy. All receptors derive from a woman in her forties or fifties with renal cell carcinoma.

The chain uses TRBV9 and TRBJ1-2; D is unclear. The V end was cut by 0 bases, the J end by 4 bases, with 13 bases between. The CDR3 runs 15 residues. Germline V gives CDR1 SGDLS, CDR2 YYNGEE. The CDR3 here is CASSVDAGRGYGYTF. DNA for the CDR3: TGTGCCAGCAGCGTAGACGCGGGAAGAGGCTATGGCTACACCTTC.

The rearrangement uses TRBV5-1 and TRBJ2-1; 7 bases match TRBD1. This CDR3 has 15 amino acids. CDR1 is SGHRS, CDR2 YFSETQ, per germline. The trim removed 4 bases at V and 0 bases at J, leaving 4 bases unmatched. The CDR3 sequence is CASSQTGSSYNEQFF. The CDR3 bases are TGCGCCAGCAGCCAGACAGGGAGCTCCTACAATGAGCAGTTCTTC.

The J gene is TRBJ1-2, the V gene TRBV18, with TRBD1 matching 8 bases. J lost 4 bases, V lost 4 bases, and 11 bases had no gene match. The CDR3 sequence is 16 residues long. CDR1 KGHSH and CDR2 LQKENI come from the germline V gene. The CDR3 protein is CASSRGPLQGAYGYTF. The CDR3 DNA is TGTGCCAGCTCACGCGGACCGCTCCAGGGGGCCTATGGCTACACCTTC.

This chain links TRBV10-3 with TRBJ2-3; 11 nucleotides line up with TRBD2. The CDR3 runs 20 residues. Trimming at V came to 6 bases and at J to 0 bases, leaving 17 bases not matched to a gene. Germline V gene sequence: CDR1 ENHRY, CDR2 SYGVKD. The CDR3 bases are TGTGCCATCAGGGGAGCCGGACTAGCGGGCGAAAGAGGTAGCACAGATACGCAGTATTTT. The encoded protein is CAIRGAGLAGERGSTDTQYF.

The rearrangement uses TRBV6-4 and TRBJ2-3; 13 nucleotides match TRBD2. The V and J ends lost 2 bases and 4 bases, in that order; junction bases with no gene match: 12. There are 19 residues in the CDR3. Germline CDR1 and CDR2: MRHNA and SNTAGT. The CDR3 reads CASSDIGLAGEAPPDTQYF. CDR3 nucleotides: TGTGCCAGCAGTGACATTGGACTAGCGGGAGAAGCCCCCCCAGATACGCAGTATTTT.

V is TRBV7-2 and J is TRBJ1-2; 9 bases align to TRBD1. The CDR3 has 15 amino acids. After removal of 1 base from V and 3 bases from J, the junction contained 3 bases not matched to a gene. Germline V gene sequence: CDR1 SGHTA, CDR2 FQGNSA. CDR3 amino acids: CASSLDTGGHYGYTF. CDR3 nucleotide sequence: TGTGCCAGCAGCTTAGACACAGGGGGCCACTATGGCTACACCTTC.

V gene TRBV25-1 combines with J gene TRBJ2-2; 10 positions agree with TRBD2. Trimming took 7 bases from V and 7 from J; bases not matched to a gene: 12. This CDR3 spans 16 amino acids. CDR1 and CDR2 from the germline V gene are MGHDK and SYGVNS. CDR3 DNA sequence: TGTGCCAGCACTAGCGGGAGAAAACGAGGGGGCGGGGAGCTGTTTTTT. This sequence encodes CASTSGRKRGGGELFF.

V and J are TRBV20-1 and TRBJ2-5; D is uncertain. The CDR3 has 11 residues. Germline CDR1 reads DFQATT; CDR2 reads SNEGSKA (reference sequence). The V end was cut by 7 bases, the J end by 1 base, with 7 bases between. In DNA form, the CDR3 reads TGCAGTGGACATACCCAAGAGACCCAGTACTTC. This encodes CSGHTQETQYF.

The chain uses TRBV6-5 and TRBJ2-7; D gene unclear. This CDR3 spans 12 amino acids. Germline-derived CDR1 and CDR2 are MNHEY and SVGAGI. V shed 6 bases and J shed 4 bases, with 10 bases lying between them. The CDR3 region has the DNA TGTGCCAGCAGCACCCCTCTATACGAGCAGTACTTC. Translating gives CASSTPLYEQYF.

This chain uses TRBV7-2 with TRBJ1-4; D possibly corresponds to TRBD1 (6 bases). CDR3 length: 14 amino acids. With 5 bases removed from V and 3 bases from J, the gap between germline ends came to 10 bases. From germline, CDR1 is SGHTA and CDR2 FQGNSA. The CDR3 bases are TGTGCCAGCAGCGCTCGGACAGCTAATGAAAAACTGTTTTTT. It codes for CASSARTANEKLFF.

The rearrangement uses TRBV6-5 and TRBJ1-2; TRBD1 matches 9 bases. This CDR3 comprises 13 residues. Trimming cost V 7 bases and J 4 bases; bases outside gene matches: 4. The V gene's germline CDR1 is MNHEY and CDR2 SVGAGI. The CDR3 is CASNSGQGYGYTF. CDR3 nucleotides: TGTGCCAGCAACTCGGGACAGGGCTATGGCTACACCTTC.